The T cell receptor beta chain under discussion was sequenced for a study of T-cell memory formation after mild COVID-19. Looking at the study overall: The study found TCR clusters largely donor specific.

5'RACE with constant-segment primers yielded barcoded, UMI-tagged TCR alpha and TCR beta cDNA libraries. TCRdb used MiXCR to reprocess the 5' RACE reads, holding one entry per CDR3 protein. The data hold roughly 280,000 distinct CDR3 sequences, with 8% to 10% observed a single time. Overall study results and limits: Second-wave clones reaching peak frequency on day 37 lacked confirmed SARS-CoV-2 specificity. The appearance of some responding clones in pre-infection memory suggested that cross-reactive memory joined.

This clonotype was seen a handful of times. Its antigen remains unknown. Trimming shortened V by 1 base and J by 7 bases, and 14 bases separated the two germline ends. The length of the CDR3 is 16 residues. Looked up from germline, CDR1 is SGHTA and CDR2 is FQGNSA. This clonotype was sampled from a man aged 18 to 29 who had mild COVID-19 (a few samples of this study predate the infection). Cell type and time point are not known. The gene calls are TRBV7-2 and TRBJ1-6, with no clear D. The sequencing sample was made of PBMCs or a T cell subset sorted from them (not recorded which). The CDR3 DNA sequence: TGTGCCAGCAGCTTAGGTAATGGGGTGAGGAATTCACCCCTCCACTTT. This encodes CASSLGNGVRNSPLHF.